One and the same sample provided the 9 T cell receptor beta chains below, sequenced in a study of glioma-infiltrating T cells after dendritic cell vaccination. The data were produced by immunoSEQ multiplex PCR, yet TCRdb's version contains in-frame clones alone and is incomplete. Of roughly 100,000 clones detected, approximately 87% appear once; the ten largest clones hold around 3.2%. The sequencing here drew on blood, taken before dendritic cell vaccination. The receptor set was obtained from a human donor with glioblastoma.

This chain connects TRBV5-1 to TRBJ1-1; 10 bases agree with TRBD1. V shed 3 bases and J 1 base; nucleotides not matched to a gene: 9. The CDR3 length is 17 residues. Per the germline V gene, CDR1 is SGHRS and CDR2 is YFSETQ. CDR3 bases: TGCGCCAGCAGCTCCGTCCCGGGACAGGGGACGAACACTGAAGCTTTCTTT. Amino acid sequence: CASSSVPGQGTNTEAFF.

The chain joins TRBV7-9 to TRBJ2-1; 10 bases align to TRBD2. The CDR3 has 17 amino acids. CDR1 SEHNR and CDR2 FQNEAQ come from the germline V gene (reference sequence). The junction had 8 bases not matched to a gene; V was cut back by 1 base and J by 5 bases. The CDR3, as DNA: TGTGCCAGCAGCTTAGGGACTAGCGGCCTCACCCACAATGAGCAGTTCTTC. Translating gives CASSLGTSGLTHNEQFF.

V usage is TRBV29-1 and J usage is TRBJ2-7; 7 bases are shared with TRBD1. CDR1 and CDR2 (germline): SQVTM, ANQGSEA. After removal of 6 bases from V and 2 bases from J, the junction contained 10 bases not matched to a gene. The CDR3 spans 14 residues. The CDR3, as DNA: TGCAGCGTGGGCTACAGGGGTGCGGCCTACGAGCAGTACTTC. Translation gives CSVGYRGAAYEQYF.

The rearrangement links TRBV6-5 to TRBJ2-7; TRBD1 might be the D (5 bases). There are 13 residues in the CDR3. Looked up from germline, CDR1 is MNHEY and CDR2 is SVGAGI. Trimming removed 2 bases from V and 6 bases from J, with 11 bases in between. CDR3 sequence (DNA): TGTGCCAGCAGTTACGCAGGGCGGTCCGAGCAGTACTTC. Translation: CASSYAGRSEQYF.

The rearrangement joins TRBV18 to TRBJ1-2; 7 bases fit TRBD1. V gave up 4 bases and J gave up 4 bases; unmatched junction bases: 9. The CDR3 is made up of 15 amino acids. Germline assignment: CDR1 KGHSH and CDR2 LQKENI. This CDR3 is CASSLSGGSTYGYTF. Written as DNA, the CDR3 is TGTGCCAGCTCACTTTCAGGGGGGTCGACCTATGGCTACACCTTC.

This rearrangement joins TRBV5-1 to TRBJ2-4; tentative D call: TRBD2 (5 bases). The CDR3 runs to 14 residues. Trimming took off 5 bases at V and 3 bases at J, with 12 bases between the two ends. The germline CDR1 and CDR2 sequences are SGHRS and YFSETQ. The DNA of the CDR3 is TGCGCCAGCAGACGAACAGCGGACAAAAACATTCAGTACTTC. Its protein is CASRRTADKNIQYF.

The J gene is TRBJ1-1, the V gene TRBV2; 8 nucleotides line up with TRBD1. In germline, CDR1 is SNHLY, CDR2 FYNNEI. CDR3 length: 14 amino acids. The V gene end was trimmed by 5 bases and the J gene end by 7 bases; junction bases not matched to a gene: 9. The CDR3 reads CASSLRQGLGEAFF. The CDR3 DNA follows: TGTGCCAGCAGTCTTCGACAGGGGTTGGGTGAAGCTTTCTTT.

This chain uses TRBV13 with TRBJ2-7; 8 nucleotides agree with TRBD2. This CDR3 is 13 amino acids long. After removal of 5 bases from V and 12 bases from J, the junction contained 12 bases not matched to a gene. Germline values: CDR1 PRHDT, CDR2 FYEKMQ (reference sequence). CDR3 sequence (DNA): TGTGCCAGCAGCCCCGGGAGGGCTCCCGATACGTACTTC. Its protein is CASSPGRAPDTYF.

This CDR3 is CASSFERGGSYEQYF. In nucleotides, the CDR3 is TGTGCCAGCAGCTTCGAGCGGGGGGGGTCCTACGAGCAGTACTTC. The chain combines TRBV7-6 with TRBJ2-7; TRBD2 matches 10 bases. Germline values: CDR1 SGHVS, CDR2 FNYEAQ. The CDR3 is 15 residues long. The ends lost 3 bases at V and 1 base at J; junction bases unmatched: 3.